This TCR beta chain derives from a study of T cells in Graves' hyperthyroidism and ophthalmopathy. Study context: Prior to any treatment, at the point of initial diagnosis, peripheral blood was collected. Study-wide findings and caveats: Blood also showed most of the thyroid clonotypes that were expanded above 0.001.

Regarding this clonotype: Antigen: not known.

In the ophthalmopathy cohort, Clinical Activity Score was at least 3, NOSPECS grade at least 4, and duration under 3 months. Amplification of TCR beta CDR3 regions used RNA as the template. A first-round RT-PCR of the TCR CDR3 used the HTBI primer set. TCRdb processed the multiplex PCR reads anew with MiXCR; each CDR3 protein has one entry. The sample consists of nearly 600,000 distinct CDR3 sequences, 12% to 15% of them appearing once. V gave up 4 bases and J gave up 3 bases; unmatched junction bases: 14. The CDR3 has 17 amino acids. The germline gives CDR1 MDHEN, CDR2 SYDVKM. Specimen: blood. The gene calls are TRBV28 and TRBJ1-2; 7 bases agree with TRBD1. The TCR originated in a woman under 30 with Graves' ophthalmopathy. The CDR3: CASSSFYGTALYYGYTF. CDR3 nucleotide sequence: TGTGCCAGCAGTTCTTTTTACGGGACAGCGCTATACTATGGCTACACCTTC.